This T cell receptor beta chain was observed in a study of blood T cell repertoires in COVID-19. This table comes from immunoSEQ multiplex PCR, and its TCRdb copy is limited to in-frame clones, with some not included. The repertoire includes about 39,000 clones, 75% to 90% of them detected once, and nearly 25% sits in the top ten. Sequenced material: peripheral blood. The receptor was isolated from a man aged 50-59 years with active or convalescent COVID-19.

The CDR3 sequence is CASSEQVRGGMHEQFF. The DNA for the CDR3 is TGTGCCAGCAGCGAACAGGTTAGGGGTGGGATGCATGAGCAGTTCTTC. This rearrangement joins TRBV6-2 or TRBV6-3 to TRBJ2-1; D possibly corresponds to TRBD1 (5 bases). This CDR3 is built from 16 residues. Germline values: CDR1 MNHEY, CDR2 SVGEGT. The germline V and J ends were trimmed by 6 bases and 8 bases, with 23 bases remaining between them.